The 2 T cell receptor beta chains given below trace back to one sample, sequenced in a study of cytomegalovirus exposure and HLA in healthy donors. PCR used 60 Vbeta primers and 13 Jbeta primers. This table comes from immunoSEQ multiplex PCR, and its TCRdb copy is limited to in-frame clones, with some not included. The sample consists of about 76,000 clones, roughly 70% of them appearing once. The sample taken for sequencing was PBMCs. These receptors were collected from a man in his sixties in good health and CMV-seropositive.

The J gene is TRBJ1-1, the V gene TRBV5-1, with 9 bases aligning to TRBD1. This CDR3 region has 16 residues. V trimming: 4 bases; J trimming: 0 bases; junction bases outside the gene matches: 7. Germline loops: CDR1 SGHRS, CDR2 YFSETQ. The DNA for the CDR3 is TGCGCCAGCAGCCCGACAGGGGGAGGTATGAACACTGAAGCTTTCTTT. This codes for CASSPTGGGMNTEAFF.

This chain uses TRBV11-1 with TRBJ2-2; maybe TRBD2 (6 bases). The CDR3 consists of 15 residues. V was shortened by 2 bases and J by 4 bases, with 11 bases between the two germline ends. Per the germline V gene, CDR1 is SGHAT and CDR2 is FQDESV (reference sequence). CDR3 region: CASSLLGRGTGELFF. The CDR3 bases are TGTGCCAGCAGCTTACTCGGGAGAGGCACCGGGGAGCTGTTTTTT.